This TCR beta chain is drawn from a study of OX40 agonist ivuxolimab in advanced cancers. For the study at large: Every patient in dose escalation had hepatocellular carcinoma, melanoma, renal cell or head and neck cancer. Regarding the study as a whole: Partial responders dosed at 0.1-3.0 mg/kg displayed clonal expansion ranking among the lowest.

The V gene's germline CDR1 is SGHNT and CDR2 YYREEE (reference sequence). Trimming left V 3 bases short and J 1 base short, with 12 bases between. CDR3 length: 15 amino acids. On cycle 4 day 1 and cycle 7 day 1, as well as at baseline, blood was sampled. This clone was detected only a few times. The antigen remains unidentified. The method was immunoSEQ multiplex PCR; TCRdb's version includes in-frame clones alone and lacks a portion of them. The sample lists around 80,000 clones; around 84% were seen once. The sequencing used CD4+ or CD8+ T cells sorted from blood, collected in a trial of the OX40 agonist ivuxolimab. The clonotype originates from an adult with an advanced solid tumor such as melanoma, head and neck, liver or kidney cancer. The chain combines TRBV5-4 with TRBJ2-3; tentative D call: TRBD2 (7 bases). CDR3 sequence: CASSYRGAGTDTQYF. CDR3 bases: TGTGCCAGCAGCTACCGGGGGGCAGGCACAGATACGCAGTATTTT.